This T cell receptor beta chain came from a study of shared T cell receptors in the human thymus. Trimming pared 1 base from V and 0 bases from J, leaving 7 bases between. The length of the CDR3 is 16 residues. Germline-derived CDR1 and CDR2 are MNHNS and SASEGT. Repertoires were generated with immunoSEQ multiplex PCR, while TCRdb's copy carries only in-frame clones and drops some. This sample carries hundreds of thousands of clones, more than 75% of them seen once, and the ten largest clones take roughly 0.0089%. These data were also reused for a study on human thymus T cells. That source reports: Corrective heart surgery yielded resections, and these provided the thymus tissue. Use of V and J genes seemed skewed within the thymic and blood repertoires.

V usage is TRBV6-1 and J usage is TRBJ1-6; D uncertain. The sample consisted of thymocytes. The clonotype was recovered from a boy in the first two years of life with a congenital heart defect. The CDR3 nucleotides are TGTGCCAGCAGTGAAGGCCTCAGCTCCTATAATTCACCCCTCCACTTT. Translated: CASSEGLSSYNSPLHF.